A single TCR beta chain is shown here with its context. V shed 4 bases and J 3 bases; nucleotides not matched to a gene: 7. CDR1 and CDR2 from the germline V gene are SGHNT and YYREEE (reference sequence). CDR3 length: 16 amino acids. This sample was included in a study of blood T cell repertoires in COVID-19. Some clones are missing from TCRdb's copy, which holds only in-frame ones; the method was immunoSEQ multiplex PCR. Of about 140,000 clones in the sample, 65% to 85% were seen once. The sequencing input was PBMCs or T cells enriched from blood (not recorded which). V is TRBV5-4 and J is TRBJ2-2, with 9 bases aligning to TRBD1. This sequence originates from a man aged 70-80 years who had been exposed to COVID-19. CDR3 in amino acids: CASSLGQGRDTGELFF. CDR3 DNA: TGTGCCAGCAGCCTCGGACAGGGGAGGGACACCGGGGAGCTGTTTTTT.